One T cell receptor (beta chain) is described in this entry. The antigen is unknown. Produced via immunoSEQ multiplex PCR; TCRdb's table is partial and in-frame only. The sample consists of roughly 150,000 clones, 85% to 90% of them appearing once. The CDR3 spans 15 residues. Looked up from germline, CDR1 is SGDLS and CDR2 is YYNGEE. V gave up 5 bases and J gave up 3 bases, with 16 bases separating them. The data belong to a study of T cell responses to AZD1222 COVID-19 vaccine. Study-level results: All repertoire sampling was performed exclusively after the peak T cell response. Only 5 or 6 individuals given AZD1222 were seropositive at baseline. After two AZD1222 doses, spike-specific TCR breadth and depth rose versus day 0. The study found vaccine-associated CD4 TCRs spanning spike, dominant at 160-218 and 743-854.

Material: peripheral blood, obtained on day 0 of AZD1222 vaccination. This rearrangement joins TRBV9 to TRBJ2-3; D gene ambiguous. The TCR comes from an adult in good health. This CDR3 reads CASSENNLGTDTQYF. DNA of the CDR3: TGTGCCAGCAGTGAAAACAACTTGGGTACAGATACGCAGTATTTT.